These 8 T cell receptor beta chains share one sample of origin, sequenced in a study of shared clonotypes between healthy human individuals. Naive-designated CD8 cells lacked CD45RO, were positively enriched for CCR7, and omitted terminally differentiated effector memory CD45RA+ cells. Method: immunoSEQ multiplex PCR; TCRdb's copy keeps in-frame clones and lacks some. The table shows 550,000 to 750,000 clones, with around 92% occurring only once. Sequencing was carried out using naive CD8+ T cells sorted from blood. These receptors all come from a man in his thirties or forties in good health.

The chain has TRBV15 and TRBJ2-3; 12 bases fit TRBD1. CDR3 length equals 16 residues. Germline trimming cut 6 bases from V and 3 bases from J; bases unmatched to any gene: 7. Germline V gene data show CDR1 as LNHNV and CDR2 as YYDKDF (reference sequence). The CDR3 bases are TGTGCCACCAGAGAAAAGGGACAGGGGGCAACAGATACGCAGTATTTT. Translating it yields CATREKGQGATDTQYF.

J is TRBJ2-7 and V is TRBV10-2, with 7 bases that match TRBD1. V lost 5 bases, J lost 2 bases, and 6 bases stayed unmatched. This CDR3 spans 14 amino acids. Looked up from germline, CDR1 is WSHSY and CDR2 is SAAADI. CDR3 sequence reads: CASSPGQETYEQYF. The CDR3 DNA sequence: TGCGCCAGCAGTCCTGGACAGGAGACCTACGAGCAGTACTTC.

V gene TRBV19 combines with J gene TRBJ1-1, with 9 bases identical to TRBD1. V lost 10 bases, J lost 3 bases, and 9 bases stayed unmatched. CDR1 and CDR2 (germline): LNHDA, SQIVND (reference sequence). This CDR3 region has 14 residues. DNA of the CDR3: TGTGCCACCACATCCGGGACAGGGTACACTGAAGCTTTCTTT. Its translation is CATTSGTGYTEAFF.

The rearrangement joins TRBV5-4 to TRBJ2-7, with D perhaps given as TRBD1 or TRBD2 (5 bases each). Germline V lookup: CDR1 SGHNT, CDR2 YYREEE (reference sequence). Trimming stripped 2 bases from V and 3 bases from J, with 6 bases between. This CDR3 contains 12 residues. The CDR3 reads CASSFGGYEQYF. The CDR3, as DNA: TGTGCCAGCAGCTTTGGGGGCTACGAGCAGTACTTC.

This clone was found once. The chain couples TRBV10-3 to TRBJ2-2, with D maybe TRBD1 (7 bases). Per germline, CDR1 ENHRY and CDR2 SYGVKD. V lost 0 bases and J lost 5, with 13 bases in between. This CDR3 spans 16 amino acids. The chain's CDR3 is CAISESPGGSTGELFF. CDR3 DNA sequence: TGTGCCATCAGTGAGTCTCCAGGGGGGTCAACCGGGGAGCTGTTTTTT.

V usage is TRBV7-9 and J usage is TRBJ2-4; TRBD1 matches 9 bases. The CDR3 length is 15 residues. The germline V gene has CDR1 SEHNR and CDR2 FQNEAQ (reference sequence). The J segment lost 6 bases and the V segment lost 4 bases, leaving 7 bases of the junction unmatched. The CDR3 region has the DNA TGTGCCAGCAGCTCGCAGACAGGGGGTAGAAACATTCAGTACTTC. Amino acid sequence: CASSSQTGGRNIQYF.

J is TRBJ2-7 and V is TRBV27, with TRBD2 matching 8 bases. Trimming cost V 7 bases and J 4 bases; bases outside gene matches: 6. Germline lookup yields CDR1 MNHEY and CDR2 SMNVEV (reference sequence). This CDR3 region has 13 residues. The CDR3 loop reads CASMAGGLYEQYF. DNA for the CDR3: TGTGCCAGCATGGCGGGAGGACTTTACGAGCAGTACTTC.

The J gene is TRBJ1-1, the V gene TRBV19; unclear D gene. V lost 1 base, J lost 5 bases, and 8 bases lay in between. CDR3 length: 13 residues. In germline, CDR1 is LNHDA, CDR2 SQIVND (reference sequence). As DNA, the CDR3 is TGTGCCAGTAGTATAGTCCTGAGAACTGAAGCTTTCTTT. Protein sequence: CASSIVLRTEAFF.